This TCR beta chain stems from a study of shared clonotypes between healthy human individuals (dated by TCRdb to the early 2020s). Turning to the overall study: Three men and a couple of women, aged 18 to 49 years, made up the cohort. For each donor, CD4 naive and CD4 memory were each given three plates, CD8 naive was given two plates, and CD8 memory was given one plate. Blood TCR repertoires of several healthy adults were deeply sequenced to estimate repertoire size and the extent of clonotype sharing between individuals. To increase sequencing depth and limit assay-specific biases, TCR repertoire library preparation and sequencing were carried out by different laboratories using diverse techniques. Each donor's leukapheresis produced roughly between about 0.9 and 9.5 billion PBMCs. Broader findings and caveats from the paper: Sharing across several donors was observed for about 5% of naive CD4, 3% to 4% of naive CD8, around 2.5% of memory CD4, and approximately 0.41% of memory CD8 clonotypes. Rarefaction of sorted-subset datasets indicated incomplete sequencing despite the large sequencing depth. Pairwise subsampling indicated that sequencing depth was expected to affect the degree of clonotype sharing among donors. The genetic and exposure-history diversity represented was limited by the small number of donors. Only blood was sampled, and tissue TCR repertoires likely differ from those in blood. Estimated clonotype richness was generally larger for naive than for memory subsets. Compared with non-shared clonotypes, the clonotypes found in all four sorted-subset donors had higher generation probabilities.

Using the deep immunoSEQ assay, multiplex PCR amplified TCR CDR3 regions from genomic DNA. For each cell subset, the extracted genomic DNA was distributed evenly across all wells of several immunoSEQ 96-well plates, and each plate served as one replicate. For sorted subsets, about 200 ng genomic DNA, equal to 25,000 to 35,000 T cell genomes, was loaded into each replicate PCR. Purified libraries were measured with a Qubit 3.0 fluorometer, size-checked on a Bioanalyzer 2100, and measured again with the KAPA Library Quantification kit. Every immunoSEQ 96-well plate was sequenced on a dedicated single-read 150-cycle Illumina NextSeq 550 flow cell. From the authors' description of their analysis: Because only junctional sequences without quality scores were contained in the immunoSEQ output, filtering matching that applied to full-length reads could not be performed. Sequences were annotated with PyIR, a Python wrapper for IgBLAST v1.9, using IMGT germline references to assign V/J genes and CDR3. Reads with weak V/J assignments (E-value above 1e-6), missing CDR3, stop codons, out-of-frame junctions, or ambiguous translated residues were removed. V3J clonotypes were defined as sequences sharing an identical inferred V gene, J gene, and CDR3 amino acid sequence. Percentage overlap between repertoires was calculated by dividing the number of shared unique clonotypes by the size of the smaller repertoire. Richness of each repertoire was evaluated using RTK rarefaction, the Chao1 estimator, and Recon v2.1 estimates of unobserved clonotypes. Generation probabilities for all TCRbeta clonotypes obtained by the gDNA method from several donors were computed using OLGA. TCRdb's version of the immuneACCESS table is confined to in-frame rearrangements and falls short of the full clone set. An unresolved V gene accounts for under half of the shortfall where checked; the remainder is of unknown origin. For V, J and clone size, that table is used; D and trimming come from the DNA. This sample holds approximately 2,300,000 clones; 85% to 95% were observed only once. The ten largest clones take up 0.3% to 0.4% of the sample.

Healthy HIV-negative adults with no recently reported acute infections or vaccinations were included as donors. Only Caucasian adults living in Nashville, Tennessee, USA were represented among the donors. Magnetic negative selection was used to enrich CD4+ T cells, after which naive cells were positively selected on CD45RA and the negative fraction became the memory subset. Blood was collected by leukapheresis, and PBMCs were isolated by Ficoll-Histopaque density gradient centrifugation and then cryopreserved in liquid nitrogen vapor phase. Purity and quantity of every magnetically sorted T cell population were checked by analytical flow cytometry. Each sorted fraction had its genomic DNA isolated and then quantified by UV absorbance on a Nanodrop 2000c. Measured from the cysteine to the phenylalanine, the CDR3 is 15 residues long. Of the read, only the CDR3 DNA is kept; its 45 bases are in frame from base 1. CDR1 and CDR2, looked up from the germline V gene, are SQVTM and ANQGSEA.

A remark on this clone: The clone's antigen remains unknown. It has no much larger one-base neighbor in the sample; base qualities were not kept.

In this chain, TRBV29-1 is recombined with TRBJ2-5; no D gene call is confident. The J call could be wrong; TRBJ2-7 is a better fit for the DNA end. The clonotype originates from a man aged 18-30 years in good health. Some clones in this sample may be carry-over from other donors' samples. The material sequenced was naive CD4+ T cells from PBMCs. This specimen's cell subset or site label, interpreted: CD45RA+ positively selected. In nucleotide form, the sequence is TGCAGCGTTGCCTTCGGGTGGTCGAGCTCCTACGAGCAGTACTTC. Translated, it gives CSVAFGWSSSYEQYF.